A selection of T cell receptor beta chains follows, all from one sample in a study of blood T cell repertoires in COVID-19. The assay was immunoSEQ multiplex PCR, and TCRdb's table has in-frame clones only and misses some. This sample has approximately 170,000 clones, with 70% to 85% found just once. Sequencing was done on a sample of peripheral blood. The receptors were sampled from an elderly man with COVID-19, enrolled during active disease. The CDR3 runs from the conserved cysteine through the conserved F or W. D genes are given only for firm matches. Clone size is given for some rows only: seen once, a few or many times, or a class if the clone is expanded.

CDR3 protein: CASSFRDRPNYGYTF; CDR3 DNA: TGTGCCAGCAGTTTCCGGGACAGACCTAACTATGGCTACACCTTC; J gene: TRBJ1-2; V gene: TRBV28; D gene: TRBD1; clone size: -
CDR3 protein: CASRAGLYNEQFF; CDR3 DNA: TGTGCCAGCAGGGCAGGGCTTTACAATGAGCAGTTCTTC; J gene: TRBJ2-1; V gene: TRBV6-5; D gene: -; clone size: -
CDR3 protein: CASSPGMEYEQYF; CDR3 DNA: TGTGCCAGCAGCCCCGGGATGGAATACGAGCAGTACTTC; J gene: TRBJ2-7; V gene: TRBV9; D gene: -; clone size: -
CDR3 protein: CASSVGLAANTGELFF; CDR3 DNA: TGTGCCAGCAGCGTAGGACTAGCGGCGAACACCGGGGAGCTGTTTTTT; J gene: TRBJ2-2; V gene: TRBV9; D gene: TRBD2; clone size: -
CDR3 protein: CASSYSAGGTEAFF; CDR3 DNA: TGTGCCAGCAGTTACTCGGCAGGGGGTACTGAAGCTTTCTTT; J gene: TRBJ1-1; V gene: TRBV6-5; D gene: TRBD1; clone size: -
CDR3 protein: CASSLGTATGELFF; CDR3 DNA: TGTGCCAGCAGCTTAGGGACAGCTACCGGGGAGCTGTTTTTT; J gene: TRBJ2-2; V gene: TRBV11-2; D gene: -; clone size: -
CDR3 protein: CASGSWTTKRETQYF; CDR3 DNA: TGTGCTAGTGGTTCCTGGACAACCAAACGGGAGACCCAGTACTTC; J gene: TRBJ2-5; V gene: TRBV12-5; D gene: -; clone size: -
CDR3 protein: CASSSGTGNSPLHF; CDR3 DNA: TGTGCCAGCAGTTCCGGGACAGGCAATTCACCCCTCCACTTT; J gene: TRBJ1-6; V gene: TRBV27; D gene: TRBD1; clone size: -
CDR3 protein: CATNDGGRNQPQHF; CDR3 DNA: TGTGCCACCAACGACGGGGGGCGAAATCAGCCCCAGCATTTT; J gene: TRBJ1-5; V gene: TRBV24-1; D gene: -; clone size: once
CDR3 protein: CASSPTGQGYVGGYTF; CDR3 DNA: TGTGCCAGCAGCCCGACGGGACAGGGCTATGTAGGGGGCTACACCTTC; J gene: TRBJ1-2; V gene: TRBV5-5; D gene: TRBD1; clone size: once
CDR3 protein: CASSEQRSGNTIYF; CDR3 DNA: TGTGCCAGCAGTGAACAGAGGTCTGGAAACACCATATATTTT; J gene: TRBJ1-3; V gene: TRBV6-1; D gene: -; clone size: -
CDR3 protein: CASSTTGLSYTF; CDR3 DNA: TGTGCCAGCAGCACCACAGGTCTTAGCTACACCTTC; J gene: TRBJ1-2; V gene: TRBV5-6; D gene: -; clone size: few
CDR3 protein: CASSFRQFNEKLFF; CDR3 DNA: TGTGCCAGCAGTTTTCGACAGTTTAATGAAAAACTGTTTTTT; J gene: TRBJ1-4; V gene: TRBV28; D gene: -; clone size: -
CDR3 protein: CASSPPSGGRGEQYF; CDR3 DNA: TGTGCCAGCTCACCACCGAGCGGGGGGCGCGGGGAGCAGTACTTC; J gene: TRBJ2-7; V gene: TRBV18; D gene: TRBD2; clone size: -
CDR3 protein: CASTRQGRTEAFF; CDR3 DNA: TGTGCCAGCACCCGACAGGGGCGCACTGAAGCTTTCTTT; J gene: TRBJ1-1; V gene: TRBV12-3/TRBV12-4; D gene: TRBD1; clone size: -
CDR3 protein: CASSPGGAGELFF; CDR3 DNA: TGTGCCAGCAGTCCCGGAGGGGCCGGGGAGCTGTTTTTT; J gene: TRBJ2-2; V gene: TRBV6-5; D gene: -; clone size: -
CDR3 protein: CASSQEGGWNTEAFF; CDR3 DNA: TGTGCCAGCAGCCAAGAAGGGGGCTGGAACACTGAAGCTTTCTTT; J gene: TRBJ1-1; V gene: TRBV4-2; D gene: TRBD1; clone size: few
CDR3 protein: CASSPGTSGGEKLFF; CDR3 DNA: TGTGCCAGCAGCCCAGGGACAAGTGGAGGTGAAAAACTGTTTTTT; J gene: TRBJ1-4; V gene: TRBV5-8; D gene: -; clone size: -
CDR3 protein: CASWAGDNSPLHF; CDR3 DNA: TGTGCCAGCTGGGCAGGGGATAATTCACCCCTCCACTTT; J gene: TRBJ1-6; V gene: TRBV2; D gene: -; clone size: -
CDR3 protein: CASSLGGQGGGGYTF; CDR3 DNA: TGTGCCAGCAGTTTAGGTGGACAGGGGGGAGGTGGCTACACCTTC; J gene: TRBJ1-2; V gene: TRBV28; D gene: TRBD1; clone size: -
CDR3 protein: CAPSGGNTGELFF; CDR3 DNA: TGTGCCCCTAGCGGGGGAAACACCGGGGAGCTGTTTTTT; J gene: TRBJ2-2; V gene: TRBV7-9; D gene: TRBD2; clone size: -
CDR3 protein: CASSLVSGYNSPLHF; CDR3 DNA: TGTGCCAGCAGCCTGGTCAGCGGGTATAATTCACCCCTCCACTTT; J gene: TRBJ1-6; V gene: TRBV28; D gene: -; clone size: -
CDR3 protein: CASSQNQGTSGELFF; CDR3 DNA: TGTGCCAGCAGCCAAAACCAGGGGACATCCGGGGAGCTGTTTTTT; J gene: TRBJ2-2; V gene: TRBV3-1/TRBV3-2; D gene: -; clone size: -
CDR3 protein: CASRLGRGGSYEQYF; CDR3 DNA: TGTGCCAGCAGACTTGGGCGGGGCGGCTCCTACGAGCAGTACTTC; J gene: TRBJ2-7; V gene: TRBV2; D gene: -; clone size: -
CDR3 protein: CSVDTTGSYGYTF; CDR3 DNA: TGCAGCGTTGACACGACAGGTTCCTATGGCTACACCTTC; J gene: TRBJ1-2; V gene: TRBV29-1; D gene: -; clone size: -
CDR3 protein: CASSPGGFRSTNEKLFF; CDR3 DNA: TGTGCCAGCAGCCCCGGGGGGTTTCGATCAACTAATGAAAAACTGTTTTTT; J gene: TRBJ1-4; V gene: TRBV5-8; D gene: -; clone size: once
CDR3 protein: CASSNTHNQPQHF; CDR3 DNA: TGTGCCAGTAGTAATACTCACAATCAGCCCCAGCATTTT; J gene: TRBJ1-5; V gene: TRBV19; D gene: -; clone size: -
CDR3 protein: CASSQGGLDTDTQYF; CDR3 DNA: TGCGCCAGCAGCCAAGGTGGCCTAGACACAGATACGCAGTATTTT; J gene: TRBJ2-3; V gene: TRBV4-1; D gene: -; clone size: -
CDR3 protein: CASSPGQYLTEAFF; CDR3 DNA: TGTGCCAGCAGCCCAGGACAGTACCTCACTGAAGCTTTCTTT; J gene: TRBJ1-1; V gene: TRBV7-8; D gene: -; clone size: -
CDR3 protein: CASSPGEKLFF; CDR3 DNA: TGTGCCAGCTCACCCGGTGAAAAACTGTTTTTT; J gene: TRBJ1-4; V gene: TRBV18; D gene: -; clone size: -
CDR3 protein: CASSYRDSRNYGYTF; CDR3 DNA: TGTGCCAGCAGTTACCGGGACAGTCGAAACTATGGCTACACCTTC; J gene: TRBJ1-2; V gene: TRBV6-5; D gene: TRBD1; clone size: -
CDR3 protein: CASRLQGYYGYTF; CDR3 DNA: TGTGCCAGCAGATTGCAGGGATACTATGGCTACACCTTC; J gene: TRBJ1-2; V gene: TRBV6-5; D gene: -; clone size: -
CDR3 protein: CASSLTPNQPQHF; CDR3 DNA: TGTGCCAGCAGCTTAACTCCGAATCAGCCCCAGCATTTT; J gene: TRBJ1-5; V gene: TRBV11-2; D gene: -; clone size: -
CDR3 protein: CASSQVNRGWSEKLFF; CDR3 DNA: TGTGCCAGCAGCCAAGTGAACAGGGGTTGGAGTGAAAAACTGTTTTTT; J gene: TRBJ1-4; V gene: TRBV4-2; D gene: TRBD1; clone size: -
CDR3 protein: CASTPTGAGANVLTF; CDR3 DNA: TGTGCCAGCACCCCGACAGGGGCTGGGGCCAACGTCCTGACTTTC; J gene: TRBJ2-6; V gene: TRBV2; D gene: TRBD1; clone size: -
CDR3 protein: CASSQDLLTTQPQHF; CDR3 DNA: TGCGCCAGCAGCCAGGATCTCTTAACTACTCAGCCCCAGCATTTT; J gene: TRBJ1-5; V gene: TRBV4-3; D gene: -; clone size: once
CDR3 protein: CATSESSGANVLTF; CDR3 DNA: TGTGCCACCAGTGAGAGCTCTGGGGCCAACGTCCTGACTTTC; J gene: TRBJ2-6; V gene: TRBV24-1; D gene: -; clone size: -
CDR3 protein: CASSSFTDTQYF; CDR3 DNA: TGTGCCAGCAGCTCATTCACAGATACGCAGTATTTT; J gene: TRBJ2-3; V gene: TRBV11-3; D gene: -; clone size: -
CDR3 protein: CASSISQTANEKLFF; CDR3 DNA: TGTGCCAGTAGTATATCCCAGACAGCGAATGAAAAACTGTTTTTT; J gene: TRBJ1-4; V gene: TRBV19; D gene: -; clone size: -
CDR3 protein: CASAPRGAEAFF; CDR3 DNA: TGTGCCAGCGCCCCCCGGGGAGCTGAAGCTTTCTTT; J gene: TRBJ1-1; V gene: TRBV3-1/TRBV3-2; D gene: -; clone size: -
CDR3 protein: CASSPRSYSNQPQHF; CDR3 DNA: TGTGCCAGCAGTCCTCGATCCTATAGCAATCAGCCCCAGCATTTT; J gene: TRBJ1-5; V gene: TRBV6-5; D gene: -; clone size: -
CDR3 protein: CATSRQGGTGELFF; CDR3 DNA: TGTGCCACCAGCAGACAGGGGGGCACCGGGGAGCTGTTTTTT; J gene: TRBJ2-2; V gene: TRBV15; D gene: -; clone size: -
CDR3 protein: CASSFGLGNQPQHF; CDR3 DNA: TGTGCCAGTAGTTTCGGACTGGGGAATCAGCCCCAGCATTTT; J gene: TRBJ1-5; V gene: TRBV19; D gene: -; clone size: -
CDR3 protein: CASSSPPSDGYTF; CDR3 DNA: TGTGCCAGCAGTTCGCCCCCGAGTGATGGCTACACCTTC; J gene: TRBJ1-2; V gene: TRBV6-2/TRBV6-3; D gene: -; clone size: few
CDR3 protein: CASSPRAGAISSSGNTIYF; CDR3 DNA: TGTGCCAGCAGCCCTAGGGCAGGGGCCATATCGAGCTCTGGAAACACCATATATTTT; J gene: TRBJ1-3; V gene: TRBV7-6; D gene: -; clone size: few
CDR3 protein: CASSLQKNEKLFF; CDR3 DNA: TGTGCCAGCAGTTTACAGAAAAATGAAAAACTGTTTTTT; J gene: TRBJ1-4; V gene: TRBV6-5; D gene: -; clone size: -
CDR3 protein: CASRGDRAGNTIYF; CDR3 DNA: TGTGCCAGCAGGGGGGACAGGGCTGGAAACACCATATATTTT; J gene: TRBJ1-3; V gene: TRBV2; D gene: TRBD1; clone size: -
CDR3 protein: CASSRGIQDEQFF; CDR3 DNA: TGTGCCAGCAGTAGAGGGATCCAGGATGAGCAGTTCTTC; J gene: TRBJ2-1; V gene: TRBV3-1/TRBV3-2; D gene: -; clone size: -
CDR3 protein: CASNVQGWGSGANVLTF; CDR3 DNA: TGTGCCAGCAACGTACAGGGGTGGGGATCTGGGGCCAACGTCCTGACTTTC; J gene: TRBJ2-6; V gene: TRBV7-2; D gene: TRBD1; clone size: once
CDR3 protein: CASSLGRSTGELFF; CDR3 DNA: TGTGCCAGCAGCTTAGGCCGGTCCACCGGGGAGCTGTTTTTT; J gene: TRBJ2-2; V gene: TRBV11-3; D gene: -; clone size: -
CDR3 protein: CASSPRDGGWYGYTF; CDR3 DNA: TGTGCCAGCAGCCCCCGGGACGGGGGTTGGTATGGCTACACCTTC; J gene: TRBJ1-2; V gene: TRBV7-8; D gene: -; clone size: -
CDR3 protein: CASSEAGQGINEQFF; CDR3 DNA: TGTGCCAGCAGTGAAGCGGGACAGGGAATCAATGAGCAGTTCTTC; J gene: TRBJ2-1; V gene: TRBV6-1; D gene: TRBD1; clone size: -
CDR3 protein: CASTKLPGSTPRGYTF; CDR3 DNA: TGTGCCAGTACCAAGCTCCCAGGCAGCACCCCTCGTGGCTACACCTTC; J gene: TRBJ1-2; V gene: TRBV19; D gene: -; clone size: -
CDR3 protein: CASSPGPTDTQYF; CDR3 DNA: TGTGCCAGCAGCCCCGGTCCCACAGATACGCAGTATTTT; J gene: TRBJ2-3; V gene: TRBV3-1/TRBV3-2; D gene: -; clone size: -
CDR3 protein: CASSQVLQANYGYTF; CDR3 DNA: TGCGCCAGCAGCCAAGTTCTCCAGGCGAACTATGGCTACACCTTC; J gene: TRBJ1-2; V gene: TRBV4-1; D gene: -; clone size: -